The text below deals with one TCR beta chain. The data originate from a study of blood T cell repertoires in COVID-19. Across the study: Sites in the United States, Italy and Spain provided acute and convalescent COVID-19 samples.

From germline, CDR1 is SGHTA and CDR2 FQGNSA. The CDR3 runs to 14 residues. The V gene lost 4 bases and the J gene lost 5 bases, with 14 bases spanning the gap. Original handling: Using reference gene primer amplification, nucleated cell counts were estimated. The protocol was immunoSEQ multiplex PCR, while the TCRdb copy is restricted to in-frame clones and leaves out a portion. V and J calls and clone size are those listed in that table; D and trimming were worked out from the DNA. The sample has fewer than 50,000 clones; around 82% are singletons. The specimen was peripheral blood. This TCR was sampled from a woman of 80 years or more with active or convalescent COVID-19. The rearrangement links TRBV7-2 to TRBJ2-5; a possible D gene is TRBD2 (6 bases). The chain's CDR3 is CASSSGLPGETQYF. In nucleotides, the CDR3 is TGTGCCAGCAGCTCGGGACTCCCGGGGGAGACCCAGTACTTC. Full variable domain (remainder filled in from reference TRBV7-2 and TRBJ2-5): GAGVSQSPSNKVTEKGKDVELRCDPISGHTALYWYRQSLGQGLEFLIYFQGNSAPDKSGLPSDRFSAERTGGSVSTLTIQRTQQEDSAVYLCASSSGLPGETQYFGPGTRLLVL.